Listed below are T cell receptor beta chains from one sample, sequenced in a study of post-analysis software for immune sequencing data. MiXCR was run by TCRdb on the PCR reads, yielding one entry per CDR3 protein. The sample includes 400,000 to 500,000 distinct CDR3 sequences, approximately 39% of them seen just once. The material sequenced was blood. The receptors here all came from a girl aged 2-10 years with multiple sclerosis. The CDR3 runs from the conserved cysteine through the conserved F or W.

CDR3	V	J
CASSPSGTGNSPLHF	TRBV12-3/TRBV12-4	TRBJ1-6
CAISRRQGPETQYF	TRBV10-3	-
CASSQGQINEKLFF	TRBV4-3	TRBJ1-4
CASSPGQGLGYGYTF	TRBV14	TRBJ1-2
CASSSRQPGRYEQYF	TRBV28	TRBJ2-7
CASSFGTEYEQYF	TRBV5-1	TRBJ2-7
CASSQAPLYF	TRBV4-1	TRBJ2-5
CASSQPQARETQYF	TRBV4-1	TRBJ2-5
CASSAMTGGRGYTF	TRBV9	TRBJ1-2
CASSVVGGRQETQYF	TRBV9	TRBJ2-5
CSGRTVLLETQDF	TRBV29-1	TRBJ2-5
CSVNMDTKETQYF	TRBV29-1	TRBJ2-5
CASSEVVGGSQPQHF	TRBV2	TRBJ1-5
CASSSSGLYSNQPQHF	TRBV7-8	TRBJ1-5
CACSWGPGQGLRGEQFF	TRBV7-2	TRBJ2-1
CASSLERKTQYF	TRBV5-1	-
CASSPRTSGITQYF	TRBV7-9	TRBJ2-5
CASSYSKYFVEAKNIQYF	TRBV6-5	TRBJ2-4
CASSPGAIAETQYF	TRBV7-9	TRBJ2-5
CSALGQDLLNTEAFF	TRBV29-1	TRBJ1-1
CASTFTGTDAQYF	TRBV5-1	TRBJ2-3
CASSYSMRTNEKLFF	TRBV6-6	TRBJ1-4
CSVEGGTVNEQFF	TRBV29-1	TRBJ2-1
CASSLGGTARGTNTQYF	TRBV28	TRBJ2-3
CSARASGKSYNEQFF	TRBV20-1	TRBJ2-1
CAGSEGGYNEQFF	TRBV25-1	TRBJ2-1
CASRMQGTAKNIQYF	TRBV6-6	TRBJ2-4
CASSFSGGRGEQFF	TRBV7-6	TRBJ2-1
CASSTTKGTSGFSYEQYF	TRBV7-2	TRBJ2-7
CASSQEGGSYNEQFF	TRBV4-2	TRBJ2-1
CSVHGQATDTQYF	TRBV29-1	TRBJ2-3
CASSARDHSYEQYF	TRBV13	TRBJ2-7
CASSQVEGLTGYTF	TRBV3-1	TRBJ1-2
CASSLQSHTEAFF	TRBV12-3/TRBV12-4	TRBJ1-1
CASNLELDTQYF	TRBV12-3/TRBV12-4	TRBJ2-3
CSARADRENYGYTF	TRBV20-1	TRBJ1-2
CASSLAGGPSGNTIYF	TRBV7-8	TRBJ1-3
CAISESDRHEQFF	TRBV10-3	TRBJ2-1
CASSQEWREYNEQFF	TRBV4-3	TRBJ2-1
CATSDTGDEQYF	TRBV24-1	-
CAISESLVGGRNQPQHF	TRBV10-3	TRBJ1-5
CSARAGLAAQPDTDTQYF	TRBV20-1	TRBJ2-3
CSARDQGGWEQYF	TRBV20-1	TRBJ2-5
CASSQDGFGQPQHF	TRBV14	TRBJ1-5
CASSYWTEGNYGYTF	TRBV6-5	TRBJ1-2
CATSDFDRHEQFF	TRBV24-1	TRBJ2-1
CASSIRGTNEKLFF	TRBV7-9	TRBJ1-4
CASSLAPFSLDSEAFF	TRBV4-1	TRBJ1-1
CASSFFGGALNEQLF	TRBV12-3/TRBV12-4	TRBJ2-1
CASNPMRGLPYEQYF	TRBV11-2	TRBJ2-7
CSPSGASTDTQYF	TRBV20-1	TRBJ2-3
CASSLGSPGAWGTEAFF	TRBV5-1	TRBJ1-1
CASSYAGRQEQYF	TRBV6-5	TRBJ2-5
CASSPRDYPINEQFF	TRBV9	TRBJ2-1
CSARDPRGISEAFF	TRBV20-1	TRBJ1-1
CASSSRGRTGVNSPLHF	TRBV7-3	TRBJ1-6
CASSLTTGSTGELFF	TRBV5-1	TRBJ2-2
CSALEELYSGRAGYEQYF	TRBV20-1	TRBJ2-7